Listed here is a single TCR beta chain. Its target is unknown. This CDR3 is 13 amino acids long. Trimming removed 5 bases from V and 2 bases from J; junction bases left unmatched: 3. CDR1 is LGHDT and CDR2 is YNNKEL in the germline V gene (reference sequence). These data belong to a study of T cell responses to AZD1222 COVID-19 vaccine. Measured with immunoSEQ multiplex PCR; TCRdb has only the in-frame clones, and not every one. The sample has 150,000 to 200,000 clones; more than 90% are singletons. Regarding the study as a whole: CD4 TCRs associated with vaccination spanned spike, dominating at 160-218 and 743-854. The study sampled repertoires only after the peak T cell response. There were mostly white British donors and more females than males, and clonal diversity was possibly underestimated.

This sequence originates from an adult who received the MenACWY meningococcal vaccine as a control. This rearrangement joins TRBV3-1 (or the pseudogene TRBV3-2) to TRBJ2-7; TRBD2 matches 7 bases. The sample here was peripheral blood, taken 28 days after the second dose of the MenACWY control vaccine. The CDR3 sequence is CASSVGGAYEQYF. The CDR3 DNA follows: TGTGCCAGCAGCGTTGGGGGGGCCTACGAGCAGTACTTC.